Shown below are 27 T cell receptor beta chains from a single sample sequenced in a study of blood T cell repertoires in COVID-19. The data were produced by immunoSEQ multiplex PCR, yet TCRdb's version contains in-frame clones alone and is incomplete. In the table there are some 250,000 clones, around 79% of which are singletons. What was sequenced was peripheral blood. These receptor sequences come from a woman aged 80 or older with acute or convalescent COVID-19.

The chain recombines TRBV2 with TRBJ2-1, with 8 bases that match TRBD2. The CDR3 totals 14 residues. Germline trimming cut 3 bases from V and 8 bases from J; bases unmatched to any gene: 6. CDR1 and CDR2 (germline): SNHLY, FYNNEI. The CDR3 nucleotides read TGTGCCAGCAGTGACCCGAGGACTAGCCATGAGCAGTTCTTC. This gives the protein CASSDPRTSHEQFF.

This clone has more than one count but fewer than ten. The V call is TRBV6-5, the J call TRBJ2-6; a weak D match, TRBD2 (5 bases). The ends were cut back, 6 bases at V and 2 bases at J, with 11 bases in the middle. Germline loops: CDR1 MNHEY, CDR2 SVGAGI. This CDR3 is built from 15 residues. This CDR3 is CASRTEETGANVLTF. Written as DNA, the CDR3 is TGTGCCAGCAGAACGGAGGAGACTGGGGCCAACGTCCTGACTTTC.

The gene calls are TRBV5-4 and TRBJ2-7, with D perhaps TRBD1 (6 bases). V shed 0 bases and J shed 2 bases, with 15 bases lying between them. The CDR3 has 16 residues. Germline values: CDR1 SGHNT, CDR2 YYREEE (reference sequence). Written as DNA, the CDR3 is TGTGCCAGCAGCTTGGCCCCACAGGGCCGGGCCTACGAGCAGTACTTC. Protein sequence: CASSLAPQGRAYEQYF.

J is TRBJ2-1 and V is TRBV18; perhaps TRBD2 as D (6 bases). The CDR3 contains 15 residues. The germline gives CDR1 KGHSH, CDR2 LQKENI. V lost 6 bases and J 9 bases, leaving 21 bases between the germline ends. The CDR3 loop is CASSPGDSTGGEQFF. DNA for the CDR3: TGTGCCAGCTCTCCCGGGGACTCCACGGGTGGTGAGCAGTTCTTC. Full variable domain (missing parts from reference TRBV18 and TRBJ2-1): NAGVMQNPRHLVRRRGQEARLRCSPMKGHSHVYWYRQLPEEGLKFMVYLQKENIIDESGMPKERFSAEFPKEGPSILRIQQVVRGDSAAYFCASSPGDSTGGEQFFGPGTRLTVL.

A few counts support this clone. The V and J genes are TRBV5-1 and TRBJ2-1; TRBD1 is a possible D gene (6 bases). V lost 5 bases to trimming and J lost 3 bases, with 15 bases between them. This CDR3 spans 15 amino acids. The germline gives CDR1 SGHRS, CDR2 YFSETQ. The CDR3 sequence: CASRQDSTYYNEQFF. The CDR3 DNA follows: TGCGCCAGCAGACAGGACAGTACCTACTACAATGAGCAGTTCTTC.

V usage is TRBV10-3 and J usage is TRBJ2-5; 10 nucleotides agree with TRBD2. The J segment lost 5 bases and the V segment lost 5 bases, leaving 5 bases of the junction unmatched. CDR1 is ENHRY and CDR2 is SYGVKD in the germline V gene. The CDR3 covers 14 residues. The CDR3 DNA follows: TGTGCCATCAGTCTAGCGGGAGTTGCGGAGACCCAGTACTTC. Its translation is CAISLAGVAETQYF.

The V gene is TRBV5-1, the J gene TRBJ2-7, with 14 nucleotides matching TRBD2. CDR1 SGHRS and CDR2 YFSETQ come from the germline V gene. CDR3 length: 19 residues. The ends lost 2 bases at V and 0 bases at J; junction bases unmatched: 10. The CDR3 sequence: CASSFGTSGSFSHSYEQYF. In nucleotides, the CDR3 is TGCGCCAGCAGCTTTGGGACTAGCGGGAGTTTTTCCCACTCCTACGAGCAGTACTTC.

J is TRBJ1-2 and V is TRBV6-1; TRBD1 is a possible D gene (5 bases). V was cut by 3 bases and J by 2 bases, with 13 bases left in between. Per the germline V gene, CDR1 is MNHNS and CDR2 is SASEGT. CDR3 size: 15 residues. The CDR3 coding sequence is TGTGCCAGCAGTGAGGTTTCAGGGCGAAACTATGGCTACACCTTC. It yields the protein CASSEVSGRNYGYTF.

The chain employs TRBV6-2 or TRBV6-3 and TRBJ1-1, with D perhaps matching TRBD1 (5 bases). V was shortened by 1 base and J by 4 bases, with 19 bases between the two germline ends. The germline CDR1 and CDR2 sequences are MNHEY and SVGEGT. There are 17 residues in the CDR3. CDR3 protein: CASSYWRRGGVSTEAFF. DNA of the CDR3: TGTGCCAGCAGTTACTGGCGACGGGGAGGGGTGAGCACTGAAGCTTTCTTT.

In its sample, this clone was seen a few times. This rearrangement joins TRBV9 to TRBJ2-5; 7 bases fit TRBD2. Trimming removed 4 bases from V and 4 bases from J; junction bases left unmatched: 7. This CDR3 contains 14 residues. Germline CDR1 reads SGDLS; CDR2 reads YYNGEE. CDR3 sequence: CASSNYGGIETQYF. The CDR3 nucleotides read TGTGCCAGCAGCAACTACGGGGGGATAGAGACCCAGTACTTC.

The rearrangement joins TRBV24-1 to TRBJ2-1; no clear D gene. This CDR3 has 15 residues. V was cut by 3 bases and J by 0 bases, with 8 bases left in between. Looked up from germline, CDR1 is KGHDR and CDR2 is SFDVKD. CDR3 bases: TGTGCCACCAGTGATGCGAGAAGCTCCTACAATGAGCAGTTCTTC. Amino acids: CATSDARSSYNEQFF.

The chain recombines TRBV30 with TRBJ2-1; D might be TRBD2 (6 bases). Between the trimmed V and J ends, which lost 0 bases and 2 bases, there was a span of 11 bases. Germline CDR1 and CDR2: GTSNPN and SVGIG (reference sequence). The CDR3 loop spans 15 amino acids. CDR3 protein: CAWSVLSGPYNEQFF. The CDR3, as DNA: TGTGCCTGGAGTGTACTTAGCGGACCCTACAATGAGCAGTTCTTC. Filled out from reference TRBV30 and TRBJ2-1, the complete variable domain reads SQTIHQWPATLVQPVGSPLSLECTVEGTSNPNLYWYRQAAGRGLQLLFYSVGIGQISSEVPQNLSASRPQDRQFILSSKKLLLSDSGFYLCAWSVLSGPYNEQFFGPGTRLTVL.

The J gene is TRBJ2-7, the V gene TRBV2; D perhaps matches TRBD1 (6 bases). The V and J ends lost 4 bases and 4 bases respectively, with 17 bases between them. The CDR3 length is 15 residues. The germline V gene encodes CDR1 SNHLY and CDR2 FYNNEI. CDR3 in amino acids: CASSAYGQPGYEQYF. The CDR3 region has the DNA TGTGCCAGCAGTGCCTATGGACAGCCTGGGTACGAGCAGTACTTC.

The chain has TRBV5-1 and TRBJ1-2, with 7 bases matching TRBD1. CDR3 length: 14 residues. The germline V gene encodes CDR1 SGHRS and CDR2 YFSETQ. The V segment lost 4 bases and the J segment 7 bases; nucleotides outside the gene matches: 10. CDR3 residues: CASSPLTGAGGYTF. The CDR3, as DNA: TGCGCCAGCAGCCCCTTAACAGGGGCGGGTGGCTACACCTTC.

This clone was observed a single time. The rearrangement uses TRBV7-9 and TRBJ2-1, with 12 bases lining up with TRBD2. The ends lost 2 bases at V and 1 base at J; junction bases unmatched: 0. Germline loops: CDR1 SEHNR, CDR2 FQNEAQ (reference sequence). CDR3 length equals 16 residues. CDR3 amino acids: CASSLLAGGSYNEQFF. CDR3 nucleotide sequence: TGTGCCAGCAGCTTACTAGCGGGAGGGTCCTACAATGAGCAGTTCTTC.

This chain connects TRBV7-3 to TRBJ2-1, with D maybe TRBD1 (5 bases). Trimming pared 3 bases from V and 10 bases from J, leaving 7 bases between. The germline V gene has CDR1 SGHTA and CDR2 FQGTGA. CDR3 length: 11 amino acids. The CDR3 sequence is CASSFDSEQFF. The DNA of the CDR3 is TGTGCCAGCAGCTTCGACAGCGAGCAGTTCTTC.

V and J are TRBV6-1 and TRBJ1-2, with 9 bases that match TRBD1. The V gene end was trimmed by 0 bases and the J gene end by 4 bases; junction bases not matched to a gene: 9. Germline V gives CDR1 MNHNS, CDR2 SASEGT. There are 17 residues in the CDR3. The CDR3 DNA sequence: TGTGCCAGCAGTGAAGCCTCCGGGACAGGGCGGAGCTATGGCTACACCTTC. As protein: CASSEASGTGRSYGYTF.

This clone was picked up many times. The CDR3 here is CASRTSGRTDTQYF. DNA for the CDR3: TGTGCCAGCAGAACTAGCGGGCGTACAGATACGCAGTATTTT. The gene calls are TRBV7-9 and TRBJ2-3; TRBD2 agrees at 9 bases. Per germline, CDR1 SEHNR and CDR2 FQNEAQ (reference sequence). The CDR3 consists of 14 residues. V shed 6 bases and J 3 bases; nucleotides not matched to a gene: 4. The entire variable domain, with the rest obtained from reference TRBV7-9 and TRBJ2-3, is as follows: DTGVSQNPRHKITKRGQNVTFRCDPISEHNRLYWYRQTLGQGPEFLTYFQNEAQLEKSRLLSDRFSAERPKGSFSTLEIQRTEQGDSAMYLCASRTSGRTDTQYFGPGTRLTVL.

The CDR3 sequence: CASSSFHRASGETQYF. CDR3 sequence (DNA): TGTGCCAGCAGTTCGTTCCACAGGGCCTCCGGCGAGACCCAGTACTTC. The chain uses TRBV6-2 or TRBV6-3 and TRBJ2-5, with D perhaps TRBD1 (6 bases). Trimming stripped 4 bases from V and 5 bases from J, with 20 bases between. Germline lookup yields CDR1 MNHEY and CDR2 SVGEGT. CDR3 length: 16 residues.

This clone has just one count. The chain couples TRBV15 to TRBJ2-3; 10 bases map to TRBD2. Germline V gene lookup returns CDR1 LNHNV and CDR2 YYDKDF (reference sequence). The CDR3 has 17 amino acids. V shed 3 bases, J shed 1 base, and the junction held 7 bases outside the gene matches. The chain's CDR3 is CATSSRLAGSGTDTQYF. The CDR3 nucleotides read TGTGCCACCAGCAGCCGACTAGCGGGTAGTGGCACAGATACGCAGTATTTT. The entire variable domain, with the rest obtained from reference TRBV15 and TRBJ2-3, is as follows: DAMVIQNPRYQVTQFGKPVTLSCSQTLNHNVMYWYQQKSSQAPKLLFHYYDKDFNNEADTPDNFQSRRPNTSFCFLDIRSPGLGDTAMYLCATSSRLAGSGTDTQYFGPGTRLTVL.

V and J are TRBV11-2 and TRBJ1-4, with 9 nucleotides matching TRBD1. The CDR3 totals 15 residues. V dropped 5 bases and J dropped 10; count of bases not matched to a gene: 11. The germline gives CDR1 SGHAT, CDR2 FQNNGV. DNA of the CDR3: TGTGCCAGCAGCCCTACAGGGGGCGAAATAGGAAAACTGTTTTTT. It translates to CASSPTGGEIGKLFF.

This rearrangement joins TRBV29-1 to TRBJ1-4; D perhaps matches TRBD1 (5 bases). Between the trimmed V and J ends, which lost 0 bases and 8 bases, there was a span of 10 bases. In germline, CDR1 is SQVTM, CDR2 ANQGSEA. This CDR3 comprises 13 residues. CDR3 residues: CSVEDQGREKLFF. The CDR3 region has the DNA TGCAGCGTTGAAGACCAGGGTAGGGAAAAACTGTTTTTT. The full variable domain, its missing parts supplied by reference TRBV29-1 and TRBJ1-4, is SAVISQKPSRDICQRGTSLTIQCQVDSQVTMMFWYRQQPGQSLTLIATANQGSEATYESGFVIDKFPISRPNLTFSTLTVSNMSPEDSSIYLCSVEDQGREKLFFGSGTQLSVL.

The CDR3 sequence is CAISASGGRQTYGYTF. The CDR3 DNA follows: TGTGCCATCAGTGCATCGGGGGGTCGGCAGACCTATGGCTACACCTTC. The rearrangement uses TRBV10-3 and TRBJ1-2; weak D call: TRBD1 (5 bases). Germline values: CDR1 ENHRY, CDR2 SYGVKD. This CDR3 region has 16 residues. V gave up 4 bases and J gave up 4 bases, with 19 bases separating them.

This chain joins TRBV5-6 and TRBJ2-1; 10 bases map to TRBD2. The V gene end was trimmed by 2 bases and the J gene end by 0 bases; junction bases not matched to a gene: 11. Germline-derived CDR1 and CDR2 are SGHDT and YYEEEE. The CDR3 runs to 19 residues. In nucleotides, the CDR3 is TGTGCCAGCAGCTTTGGACCTAGCGGGAGAGGGAGCTCCTACAATGAGCAGTTCTTC. Protein product: CASSFGPSGRGSSYNEQFF.

This chain joins TRBV5-4 and TRBJ1-2; 7 positions agree with TRBD1. This CDR3 comprises 15 residues. Germline V gene sequence: CDR1 SGHNT, CDR2 YYREEE (reference sequence). V was clipped by 4 bases and J by 4 bases; unmatched bases: 10. CDR3 loop: CASSVGTVGGYGYTF. CDR3 DNA: TGTGCCAGCAGCGTAGGGACAGTCGGTGGCTATGGCTACACCTTC.

The rearrangement uses TRBV7-7 and TRBJ2-5; the match to TRBD1 covers 8 bases. Germline trimming cut 5 bases from V and 5 bases from J; bases unmatched to any gene: 7. The CDR3 has 14 residues. Germline V gives CDR1 SSHAT, CDR2 FNYEAQ (reference sequence). The CDR3 spells CASSRSGGGETQYF. CDR3 DNA sequence: TGTGCCAGCAGCAGGTCAGGGGGCGGGGAGACCCAGTACTTC.

This chain uses TRBV4-1 with TRBJ1-2; the D is unclear. Deletions cut 0 bases from V and 3 bases from J, with 20 bases between. CDR3 length equals 18 residues. Looked up from germline, CDR1 is MGHRA and CDR2 is YSYEKL. The CDR3 protein is CASSQDQDSIRSHYGYTF. In DNA, the CDR3 is TGCGCCAGCAGCCAAGATCAGGACTCTATAAGATCTCACTATGGCTACACCTTC.